These T cell receptor beta chains were read from a single sample in a study of CD8+ T cells in alopecia areata. Clones were sequenced by immunoSEQ multiplex PCR, and TCRdb holds only the in-frame ones, with some missing. The sample holds a few hundred thousand clones, about three fifths seen once. Sequenced here: CD4+ T cells sorted from blood, sampled around week 54, from a patient treated with tofacitinib. These receptors came from a human donor with alopecia areata. CDR3s include the opening cysteine and the closing phenylalanine or tryptophan. The D gene is left open where the match is weak. Only some rows state a clone size, as once, few, many or a class for expanded clones.

d_call,v_call,clone_size,j_call,cdr3_aa,cdr3_nt
TRBD2,TRBV29-1,NA,TRBJ2-1,CSVRTRSVSEQFF,TGCAGCGTGCGGACTAGAAGCGTGAGTGAGCAGTTCTTC
NA,TRBV27,NA,TRBJ2-7,CASSLSQGTYEQYF,TGTGCCAGCAGTTTAAGTCAGGGGACCTACGAGCAGTACTTC
NA,TRBV5-1,NA,TRBJ2-5,CASSLGMGVGETQYF,TGCGCCAGCAGCTTGGGTATGGGGGTCGGCGAGACCCAGTACTTC
TRBD1,TRBV19,NA,TRBJ1-1,CASNQGADGEAFF,TGTGCCAGTAATCAGGGGGCGGACGGTGAAGCTTTCTTT
NA,TRBV7-9,NA,TRBJ2-5,CASSLKGKETQYF,TGTGCCAGCAGCTTAAAAGGGAAAGAGACCCAGTACTTC
NA,TRBV27,NA,TRBJ1-2,CASRLSSGANYGYTF,TGTGCCAGCAGATTATCATCGGGTGCTAACTATGGCTACACCTTC
NA,TRBV7-9,few,TRBJ1-1,CASSLAGGKQHTEAFF,TGTGCCAGCAGCTTAGCGGGGGGAAAACAACACACTGAAGCTTTCTTT
NA,TRBV27,once,TRBJ2-6,CASSHSSGANVLTF,TGTGCCAGCAGCCATAGCTCTGGGGCCAACGTCCTGACTTTC
NA,TRBV7-9,NA,TRBJ2-7,CASSLAGTYGWYF,TGTGCCAGCAGCTTAGCTGGGACCTACGGGTGGTACTTC
NA,TRBV6-5,few,TRBJ1-4,CASRRRRDEKLFF,TGTGCCAGCAGAAGACGGAGAGATGAAAAACTGTTTTTT
NA,TRBV30,few,TRBJ2-2,CAWMRSPNTGELFF,TGTGCCTGGATGAGGAGTCCGAACACCGGGGAGCTGTTTTTT
NA,TRBV27,NA,TRBJ1-6,CASSYSSYNSPLHF,TGTGCCAGCAGTTACAGCTCCTATAATTCACCCCTCCACTTT
NA,TRBV30,NA,TRBJ2-7,CAWNEGANEQYF,TGTGCCTGGAACGAAGGGGCCAACGAGCAGTACTTC
TRBD2,TRBV6-1,NA,TRBJ2-3,CASSVGTSVGLADTQYF,TGTGCCAGCAGTGTCGGCACTAGCGTGGGACTCGCAGATACGCAGTATTTT
NA,TRBV28,NA,TRBJ2-7,CASNPAIFSYEQYF,TGTGCCAGCAACCCGGCCATCTTCTCCTACGAGCAGTACTTC
NA,TRBV30,NA,TRBJ1-3,CAWSPGNTIYF,TGTGCCTGGAGTCCGGGAAACACCATATATTTT